This T cell receptor (beta chain) is drawn from a study of shared clonotypes between healthy human individuals. TCRdb keeps only in-frame clones here, not all; method: immunoSEQ multiplex PCR. The table lists 1.5 million to 1.9 million clones, 95% to 99% of them singletons. Germline V gene data show CDR1 as SGHAT and CDR2 as FQNNGV. V was trimmed by 3 bases and J by 0 bases, leaving 9 bases between them. The CDR3 totals 15 residues. The chain carries TRBV11-2 and TRBJ2-1; D is perhaps TRBD1 or TRBD2 (5 bases each). The TCR was taken from a man aged 25-45 years in good health. The source material was naive CD4+ T cells sorted from blood. The sample's subset: CD45RA+ positively selected. In DNA, the CDR3 is TGTGCCAGCAGCTTGGGACGGAGCTCCTACAATGAGCAGTTCTTC. Residues: CASSLGRSSYNEQFF.